This T cell receptor beta chain emerged from a study of T cell responses to AZD1222 COVID-19 vaccine. The protocol was immunoSEQ multiplex PCR, while the TCRdb copy is restricted to in-frame clones and leaves out a portion. In the table there are 250,000 to 300,000 clones, 90% to 95% of which are singletons. The sample holds a few counts of this clone. Its antigen remains unidentified. General study points: Epitopes outside B.1.351 and B.1.1.7 mutated regions reportedly drew nearly half of spike TCRs. Repertoires in all cases were sampled only once the peak T cell response had passed. Spike-specific TCRs gained breadth and depth after people received two AZD1222 doses.

CDR1 is MNHEY, CDR2 SMNVEV, per germline (reference sequence). This CDR3 has 15 amino acids. V shed 6 bases, J shed 3 bases, and the junction held 9 bases outside the gene matches. Timing groups of about 4 and about 12 weeks for second doses were pooled. Sequences were derived from peripheral blood, sampled 28 days after the second AZD1222 dose. This clonotype originated in an adult who received the AZD1222 COVID-19 vaccine. V and J are TRBV27 and TRBJ1-2; 8 nucleotides line up with TRBD1. DNA of the CDR3: TGTGCCAGCAGCCCACGGACAGGGAGCGACTATGGCTACACCTTC. Its protein product is CASSPRTGSDYGYTF.